Listed below are T cell receptor beta chains from one sample, sequenced in a study of blood T cell repertoires in COVID-19. Profiled with immunoSEQ multiplex PCR; TCRdb holds only in-frame clones, not every one. The sample records about 220,000 clones, roughly 84% being singletons. The sequencing input was peripheral blood. These receptors originate from a man in his forties or fifties who had recovered from COVID-19. Each CDR3 is given with its conserved first and last residue. A D gene is named only where the DNA matches it firmly. Where a row states a size, it is once, few, many or the class of an expanded clone; other rows omit it.

J gene,clone size,D gene,CDR3 length,V gene,CDR3 DNA,CDR3 protein
TRBJ2-5,.,TRBD2,15,TRBV30,TGTGCCTGGGGGGGACTAGCGGGAGTTAGCGAGACCCAGTACTTC,CAWGGLAGVSETQYF
TRBJ2-7,.,.,15,TRBV7-6,TGTGCCAGCAGCTTAGAAGTGACTAGGTCCCACGAGCAGTACTTC,CASSLEVTRSHEQYF
TRBJ2-7,once,TRBD2,14,TRBV20-1,TGCAGTGCTAGTCTGAGTTTGGGGGGGTCCGAGCAGTACTTC,CSASLSLGGSEQYF
TRBJ1-1,.,TRBD1,15,TRBV4-1,TGCGCCAGCAGCCGCAGTTTCGGACAGGGGGTTAAAGCTTTCTTT,CASSRSFGQGVKAFF
TRBJ2-1,.,TRBD2,16,TRBV6-5,TGTGCCAGCAGTTACTCGACTAGCGGTCTCTACAATGAGCAGTTCTTC,CASSYSTSGLYNEQFF
TRBJ1-2,.,TRBD1,16,TRBV5-1,TGCGCCAGCAGCTTGAATAATGGACAGGGTAACGATGGCTACACCTTC,CASSLNNGQGNDGYTF
TRBJ2-5,once,TRBD2,14,TRBV10-3,TGTGCCATCAGTGACCTCGGGGGGCAAGAGACCCAGTACTTC,CAISDLGGQETQYF
TRBJ1-4,.,.,15,TRBV5-8,TGTGCCAGCAGCCCCATAGGGCAGGGGAATGAAAAACTGTTTTTT,CASSPIGQGNEKLFF
TRBJ2-7,few,.,13,TRBV30,TGTGCCTGGAGTGTTGGGCCTCCCTACGAGCAGTACTTC,CAWSVGPPYEQYF
TRBJ2-2,.,.,15,TRBV7-9,TGTGCCAGCAGCTTAGGGGGGCAGGGACCCGGGGAGCTGTTTTTT,CASSLGGQGPGELFF
TRBJ2-1,.,.,16,TRBV4-1,TGCGCCAGCAGCCAAGATTGGGGGACACCTTACAATGAGCAGTTCTTC,CASSQDWGTPYNEQFF
TRBJ2-1,.,TRBD2,16,TRBV6-5,TGTGCCAGCAGTTCGGGACTAGCGGGAGGAGACAATGAGCAGTTCTTC,CASSSGLAGGDNEQFF
TRBJ2-4,.,.,14,TRBV3-1/TRBV3-2,TGTGCCAGCAGCCTTAGCGGTCCCAATTACATTCAGTACTTC,CASSLSGPNYIQYF
TRBJ1-1,.,TRBD1,15,TRBV6-5,TGTGCCAGCAGTTACGGGGGACAGGGAAACACTGAAGCTTTCTTT,CASSYGGQGNTEAFF
TRBJ2-1,.,.,15,TRBV28,TGTGCCAGCAGTTTAGCGGGGACCTCCTACAATGAGCAGTTCTTC,CASSLAGTSYNEQFF
TRBJ2-2,.,.,16,TRBV5-5,TGTGCCAGCAGCTTGGGGCTTGACAGGTCGGCCGGGGAGCTGTTTTTT,CASSLGLDRSAGELFF
TRBJ2-1,.,.,18,TRBV24-1,TGTGCCACCAGTGATTTCGGGGCAGGGGAATGGGGTGGCAATGAGCAGTTCTTC,CATSDFGAGEWGGNEQFF
TRBJ2-4,.,.,15,TRBV21-1,TGTGCCAGCAGAATTCATAGTACGGCCAAAAACATTCAGTACTTC,CASRIHSTAKNIQYF
TRBJ2-2,.,TRBD1,15,TRBV27,TGTGCCAGCAGAAGGGACAGCACGAACACCGGGGAGCTGTTTTTT,CASRRDSTNTGELFF
TRBJ1-1,.,.,12,TRBV29-1,TGCAGCGGGTACGCGGGGGACACTGAAGCTTTCTTT,CSGYAGDTEAFF
TRBJ1-5,.,TRBD1,14,TRBV19,TGTGCCAGCCACAGGGGGCCCTCAAATCAGCCCCAGCATTTT,CASHRGPSNQPQHF
TRBJ2-3,.,TRBD1,14,TRBV19,TGTGCCAGTAGTAACAGGGGGTACGGAGATACGCAGTATTTT,CASSNRGYGDTQYF
TRBJ2-7,.,TRBD2,15,TRBV4-1,TGCGCCAGCAGCCCCCATACTAGCGGGAGTTACGAGCAGTACTTC,CASSPHTSGSYEQYF
TRBJ2-7,.,.,14,TRBV30,TGTGCCTGGAGTGTATTCGGGATAAACTACGAGCAGTACTTC,CAWSVFGINYEQYF
TRBJ2-7,.,TRBD1,15,TRBV10-3,TGTGCCATCAGTGAGATTTCCGGGACAGGGGTCGAGCAGTACTTC,CAISEISGTGVEQYF
TRBJ1-2,.,.,15,TRBV28,TGTGCCAGCACCACGACAGGCCTCGGCGTGTATGGCTACACCTTC,CASTTTGLGVYGYTF
TRBJ1-4,.,.,15,TRBV5-5,TGTGCCAGCATGGGACACCCCCGAACTAATGAAAAACTGTTTTTT,CASMGHPRTNEKLFF
TRBJ2-2,.,TRBD1,16,TRBV29-1,TGCAGCGCCGGGAACCATGGGACAGCGAACACCGGGGAGCTGTTTTTT,CSAGNHGTANTGELFF
TRBJ2-7,.,TRBD2,14,TRBV6-5,TGTGCCACTCTTCTAGCGGGAGGGACCTACGAGCAGTACTTC,CATLLAGGTYEQYF